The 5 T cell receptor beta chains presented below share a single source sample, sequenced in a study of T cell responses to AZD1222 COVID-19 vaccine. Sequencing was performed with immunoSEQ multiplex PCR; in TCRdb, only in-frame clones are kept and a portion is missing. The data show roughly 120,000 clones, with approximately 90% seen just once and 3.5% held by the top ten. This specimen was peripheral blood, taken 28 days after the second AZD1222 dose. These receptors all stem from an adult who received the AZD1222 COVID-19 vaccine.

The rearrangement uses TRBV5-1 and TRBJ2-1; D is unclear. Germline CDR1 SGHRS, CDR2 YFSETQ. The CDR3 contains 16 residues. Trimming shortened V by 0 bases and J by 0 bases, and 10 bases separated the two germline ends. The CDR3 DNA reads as TGCGCCAGCAGCTTGGATGGCACCGGCTCCTACAATGAGCAGTTCTTC. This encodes CASSLDGTGSYNEQFF. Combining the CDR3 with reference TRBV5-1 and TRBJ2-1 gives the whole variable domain KAGVTQTPRYLIKTRGQQVTLSCSPISGHRSVSWYQQTPGQGLQFLFEYFSETQRNKGNFPGRFSGRQFSNSRSEMNVSTLELGDSALYLCASSLDGTGSYNEQFFGPGTRLTVL.

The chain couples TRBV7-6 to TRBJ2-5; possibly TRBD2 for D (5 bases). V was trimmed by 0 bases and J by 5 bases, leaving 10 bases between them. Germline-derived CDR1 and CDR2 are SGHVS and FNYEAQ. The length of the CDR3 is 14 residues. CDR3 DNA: TGTGCCAGCAGCTTAGCTGCGAGCGGCGAGACCCAGTACTTC. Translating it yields CASSLAASGETQYF.

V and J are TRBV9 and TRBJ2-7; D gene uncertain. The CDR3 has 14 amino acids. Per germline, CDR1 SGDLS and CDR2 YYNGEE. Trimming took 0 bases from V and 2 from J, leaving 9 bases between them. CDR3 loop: CASSVGSATYEQYF. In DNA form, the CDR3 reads TGTGCCAGCAGCGTAGGTTCGGCAACCTACGAGCAGTACTTC.

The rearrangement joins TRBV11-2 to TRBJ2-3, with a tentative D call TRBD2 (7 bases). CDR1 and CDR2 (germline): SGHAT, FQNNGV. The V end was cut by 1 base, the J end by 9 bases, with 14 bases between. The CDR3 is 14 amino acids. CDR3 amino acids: CASSLGTGGLTQYF. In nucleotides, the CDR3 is TGTGCCAGCAGCTTAGGTACCGGGGGGCTAACGCAGTATTTT.

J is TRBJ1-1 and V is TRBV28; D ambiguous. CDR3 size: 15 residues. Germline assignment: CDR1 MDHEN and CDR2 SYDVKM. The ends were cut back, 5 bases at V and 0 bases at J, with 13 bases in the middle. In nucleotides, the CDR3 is TGTGCCAGCAGTCTAACAGTAGACATGAACACTGAAGCTTTCTTT. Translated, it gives CASSLTVDMNTEAFF.